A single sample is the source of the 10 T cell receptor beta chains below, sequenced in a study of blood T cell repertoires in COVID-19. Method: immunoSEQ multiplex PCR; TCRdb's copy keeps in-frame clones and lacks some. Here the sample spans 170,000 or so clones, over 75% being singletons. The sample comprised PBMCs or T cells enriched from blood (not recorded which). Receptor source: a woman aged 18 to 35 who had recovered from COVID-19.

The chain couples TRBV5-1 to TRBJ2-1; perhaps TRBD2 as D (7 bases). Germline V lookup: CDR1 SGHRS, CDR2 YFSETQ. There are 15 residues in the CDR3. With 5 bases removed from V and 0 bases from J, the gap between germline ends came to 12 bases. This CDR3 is CASREGGSSYNEQFF. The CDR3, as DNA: TGCGCCAGCAGGGAGGGGGGGAGCTCCTACAATGAGCAGTTCTTC.

The DNA for the CDR3 is TGTGCCAGCGGAGGACAGGGGGCGACCTACAATGAGCAGTTCTTC. As protein: CASGGQGATYNEQFF. The chain carries TRBV2 and TRBJ2-1; 11 nucleotides line up with TRBD1. Per the germline V gene, CDR1 is SNHLY and CDR2 is FYNNEI. CDR3 length: 15 amino acids. V was clipped by 8 bases and J by 2 bases; unmatched bases: 5. Full variable domain (missing parts from reference TRBV2 and TRBJ2-1): EPEVTQTPSHQVTQMGQEVILRCVPISNHLYFYWYRQILGQKVEFLVSFYNNEISEKSEIFDDQFSVERPDGSNFTLKIRSTKLEDSAMYFCASGGQGATYNEQFFGPGTRLTVL.

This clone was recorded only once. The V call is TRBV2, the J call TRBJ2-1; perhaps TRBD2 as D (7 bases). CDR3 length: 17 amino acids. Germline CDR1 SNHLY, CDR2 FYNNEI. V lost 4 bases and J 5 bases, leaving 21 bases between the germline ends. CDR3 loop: CASSGGGSGDPNNEQFF. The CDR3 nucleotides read TGTGCCAGCAGTGGGGGGGGTTCAGGGGACCCTAACAATGAGCAGTTCTTC.

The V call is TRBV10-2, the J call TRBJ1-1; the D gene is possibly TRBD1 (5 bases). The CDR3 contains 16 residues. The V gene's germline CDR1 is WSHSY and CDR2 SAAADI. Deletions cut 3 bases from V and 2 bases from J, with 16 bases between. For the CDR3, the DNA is TGCGCCAGCAGTGATCCTTGGGGACTTCAAAACACTGAAGCTTTCTTT. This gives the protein CASSDPWGLQNTEAFF.

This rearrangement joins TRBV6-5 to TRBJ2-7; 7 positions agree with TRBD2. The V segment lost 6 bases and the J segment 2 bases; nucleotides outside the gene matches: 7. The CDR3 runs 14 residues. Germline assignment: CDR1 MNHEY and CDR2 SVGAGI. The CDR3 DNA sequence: TGTGCCAGCAGCCTAGCGGCCCCTCCCTACGAGCAGTACTTC. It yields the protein CASSLAAPPYEQYF.

This CDR3 is CASSLDIGQGSLTQYF. For the CDR3, the DNA is TGCGCCAGCAGCTTGGACATCGGGCAGGGGTCCCTCACGCAGTATTTT. The J gene is TRBJ2-3, the V gene TRBV5-1; maybe TRBD1 (6 bases). The V gene lost 0 bases and the J gene lost 9 bases, with 20 bases spanning the gap. The CDR3 runs to 16 residues. Germline V gene lookup returns CDR1 SGHRS and CDR2 YFSETQ.

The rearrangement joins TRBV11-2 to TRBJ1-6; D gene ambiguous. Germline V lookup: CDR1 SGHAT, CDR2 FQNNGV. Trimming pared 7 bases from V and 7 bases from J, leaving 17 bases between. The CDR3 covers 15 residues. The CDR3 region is CASNFGPIPNSPLHF. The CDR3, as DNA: TGTGCCAGCAACTTTGGGCCTATTCCAAATTCACCCCTCCACTTT. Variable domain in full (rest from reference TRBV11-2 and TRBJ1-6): EAGVAQSPRYKIIEKRQSVAFWCNPISGHATLYWYQQILGQGPKLLIQFQNNGVVDDSQLPKDRFSAERLKGVDSTLKIQPAKLEDSAVYLCASNFGPIPNSPLHFGNGTRLTVT.

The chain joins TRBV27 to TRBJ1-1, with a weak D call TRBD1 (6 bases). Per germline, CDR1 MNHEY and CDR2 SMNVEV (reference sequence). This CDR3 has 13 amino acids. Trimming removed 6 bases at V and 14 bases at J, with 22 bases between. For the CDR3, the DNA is TGTGCCAGCAGACCCAGGACCGGGACACGAAGCTTCTTT. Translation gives CASRPRTGTRSFF.

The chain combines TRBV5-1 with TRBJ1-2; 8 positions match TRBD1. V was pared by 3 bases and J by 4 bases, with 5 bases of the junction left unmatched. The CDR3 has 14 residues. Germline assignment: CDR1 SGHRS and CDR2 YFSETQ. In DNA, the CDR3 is TGCGCCAGCAGCTCGGGGACAGGAGTCTATGGCTACACCTTC. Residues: CASSSGTGVYGYTF.

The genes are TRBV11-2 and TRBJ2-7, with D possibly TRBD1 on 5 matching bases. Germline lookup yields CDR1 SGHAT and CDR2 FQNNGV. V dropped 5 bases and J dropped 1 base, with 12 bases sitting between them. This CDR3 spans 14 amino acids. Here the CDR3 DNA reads TGTGCCAGCAGCCTGGGGCCAGCATCCTACGAGCAGTACTTC. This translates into CASSLGPASYEQYF.